Listed below are T cell receptor beta chains from one sample, sequenced in a study of glioma-infiltrating T cells after dendritic cell vaccination. Profiling relied on immunoSEQ multiplex PCR, and the TCRdb table lists in-frame clones only, not all of them. The sample lists roughly 60,000 clones; approximately 86% were seen once. The sample consisted of blood, taken after dendritic cell vaccination. The source is a human donor with glioblastoma. The CDR3 runs from the conserved cysteine through the conserved F or W. D genes are given only for firm matches. Size is stated for part of the rows, as once, few or many counts, or as a class when the clone is expanded.

V	length	D	J	size	CDR3	DNA
TRBV7-2	15	TRBD1	TRBJ2-2	NA	CASSLDRGGTGELFF	TGTGCCAGCAGCCTTGACAGGGGCGGCACCGGGGAGCTGTTTTTT
TRBV6-6	14	TRBD1	TRBJ2-5	NA	CASRQGVDLREQYF	TGTGCCAGCAGACAGGGGGTGGATCTACGGGAGCAGTACTTC
TRBV5-1	15	NA	TRBJ2-7	NA	CASSLEWGPLYEQYF	TGCGCCAGCAGCTTGGAATGGGGGCCACTCTACGAGCAGTACTTC
TRBV7-2	16	TRBD1	TRBJ2-7	NA	CASSWKAGQVLYEQYF	TGTGCCAGCAGCTGGAAGGCCGGACAGGTACTCTACGAGCAGTACTTC
TRBV14	15	NA	TRBJ2-1	NA	CASSQGIQVYNEQFF	TGTGCCAGCAGCCAAGGTATTCAGGTCTACAATGAGCAGTTCTTC
TRBV6-5	13	NA	TRBJ2-5	NA	CASSYITQETQYF	TGTGCCAGCAGTTACATCACACAAGAGACCCAGTACTTC
TRBV7-3	15	NA	TRBJ2-7	NA	CASSYNPGQNYEQYF	TGTGCCAGCAGCTACAATCCGGGACAAAACTACGAGCAGTACTTC
TRBV9	15	NA	TRBJ1-1	NA	CASSAQPTGSTEAFF	TGTGCCAGCAGCGCCCAACCTACAGGATCCACTGAAGCTTTCTTT
TRBV7-2	15	NA	TRBJ1-2	NA	CASSLERITNYGYTF	TGTGCCAGCAGCTTAGAGCGGATTACTAACTATGGCTACACCTTC
TRBV19	14	NA	TRBJ1-1	NA	CASSIEGVNTEAFF	TGTGCCAGTAGTATAGAAGGAGTCAACACTGAAGCTTTCTTT
TRBV6-1	13	NA	TRBJ1-1	NA	CTSSEGRQLEAFF	TGTACCAGCAGTGAGGGGCGACAGCTGGAAGCTTTCTTT
TRBV10-3	16	NA	TRBJ2-2	NA	CAIQKGGGPNTGELFF	TGTGCCATCCAGAAGGGGGGGGGCCCGAACACCGGGGAGCTGTTTTTT
TRBV6-5	15	TRBD1	TRBJ1-5	NA	CASSRRTGSNQPQHF	TGTGCCAGCAGTAGACGGACAGGCTCGAATCAGCCCCAGCATTTT
TRBV19	15	TRBD2	TRBJ2-2	NA	CASSGLAENTGELFF	TGTGCCAGTAGTGGACTAGCGGAGAACACCGGGGAGCTGTTTTTT
TRBV5-1	14	NA	TRBJ2-5	few	CASSLNSVQETQYF	TGCGCCAGCAGCTTGAATTCTGTCCAAGAGACCCAGTACTTC
TRBV12-5	14	NA	TRBJ1-3	NA	CASGLQGPGNTIYF	TGTGCTAGTGGTTTGCAGGGGCCGGGAAACACCATATATTTT
TRBV9	20	NA	TRBJ1-3	NA	CASSVDLVSWQGTSGNTIYF	TGTGCCAGCAGCGTAGATTTAGTCTCGTGGCAGGGGACCTCTGGAAACACCATATATTTT
TRBV29-1	13	NA	TRBJ1-4	once	CSAIQGLDEKLFF	TGCAGCGCCATACAGGGCCTTGATGAAAAACTGTTTTTT
TRBV6-6	15	NA	TRBJ2-7	few	CASSKHGQSSYEQYF	TGTGCCAGCAGTAAGCACGGACAGAGCTCCTACGAGCAGTACTTC
TRBV7-2	13	NA	TRBJ2-1	once	CASSSGAAGEQFF	TGTGCCAGCAGCTCAGGGGCGGCGGGTGAGCAGTTCTTC
TRBV4-1	16	TRBD2	TRBJ2-2	NA	CASSRWTSGSAGELFF	TGCGCCAGCAGCCGCTGGACTAGCGGGAGCGCCGGGGAGCTGTTTTTT
TRBV30	13	NA	TRBJ1-6	NA	CAWNSQANSPLHF	TGTGCCTGGAATTCACAGGCCAATTCACCCCTCCACTTT
TRBV30	15	NA	TRBJ2-2	NA	CAWSGAGTNTGELFF	TGTGCCTGGAGTGGGGCAGGGACGAACACCGGGGAGCTGTTTTTT
TRBV18	15	NA	TRBJ2-7	NA	CASSPPPGVLHEQYF	TGTGCCAGCTCACCACCGCCAGGGGTTCTCCACGAGCAGTACTTC
TRBV19	15	NA	TRBJ1-1	NA	CASSVGGVANTEAFF	TGTGCCAGTAGCGTAGGGGGGGTGGCGAACACTGAAGCTTTCTTT
TRBV5-1	17	NA	TRBJ2-6	NA	CASSLAGVGSGANVLTF	TGCGCCAGCAGCTTGGCAGGCGTAGGATCTGGGGCCAACGTCCTGACTTTC